This is a list of T cell receptor beta chains from one sample in a study of Siglec-9 on CD8 T cells in melanoma. Measured with immunoSEQ multiplex PCR; TCRdb has only the in-frame clones, and not every one. The table includes about 30,000 clones, approximately 80% detected once. The sample taken for sequencing was Siglec-9- CD8+ T cells sorted from blood. These receptors were collected from a human donor in good health. The CDR3 runs from the conserved cysteine through the conserved F or W. Each record gives: D gene, clone size, V gene, J gene, CDR3 protein. D genes are given only for firm matches. Expanded clones get a size class; other rows say once, few or many, or leave the size out.

>TRBD1|NA|TRBV5-4|TRBJ1-1
CASSLTGQGNTEAFF
>NA|NA|TRBV2|TRBJ1-4
CASSSGHRNEKLFF
>NA|NA|TRBV5-4|TRBJ1-4
CASSPGGDEKLFF
>TRBD1|NA|TRBV7-9|TRBJ2-5
CASSPWTGDADYETQYF
>NA|NA|TRBV29-1|TRBJ1-2
CSVEKGRPGYTF
>NA|NA|TRBV7-7|TRBJ2-2
CASSYQYTGELFF
>TRBD1|NA|TRBV27|TRBJ1-5
CASSTGTGGIQPQHF
>NA|NA|TRBV7-2|TRBJ2-3
CASSSRRAYTDTQYF
>NA|NA|TRBV4-1|TRBJ2-7
CASSQGPVAYEQYF
>NA|NA|TRBV7-9|TRBJ2-7
CASSLSFNEQYF
>NA|NA|TRBV4-1|TRBJ2-3
CASKIEGGASDTQYF
>NA|NA|TRBV28|TRBJ2-7
CASSPRDNPYEQYF
>TRBD2|NA|TRBV5-1|TRBJ2-5
CASSPNSGGTQETQYF
>NA|NA|TRBV23-1|TRBJ1-2
CASPHPWGGYTF
>NA|NA|TRBV7-9|TRBJ2-1
CASRSTVTSFNNEQFF
>NA|NA|TRBV10-2|TRBJ2-1
CATIVRGEQFF
>NA|NA|TRBV30|TRBJ2-1
CGQGPDNEQFF
>NA|NA|TRBV30|TRBJ2-2
CAWSGGGVDTGELFF
>NA|NA|TRBV9|TRBJ2-6
CASSVGDYSGANVLTF
>TRBD2|once|TRBV5-6|TRBJ2-3
CASSTGLADFTDTQYF
>NA|NA|TRBV7-9|TRBJ1-3
CASRPTLLSGNTIYF
>TRBD1|NA|TRBV6-1|TRBJ2-5
CASSEYPPRQGRETQYF
>NA|NA|TRBV7-2|TRBJ2-2
CASSSYTRGTGELFF
>NA|NA|TRBV11-2|TRBJ2-7
CASSLSVTYEQYF
>NA|few|TRBV6-5|TRBJ2-2
CASGPGAEIGELFF
>NA|once|TRBV19|TRBJ2-5
CASSIDARGSVFQETQYF
>TRBD1|NA|TRBV7-3|TRBJ2-1
CASSMTGMLGNEQFF
>NA|once|TRBV6-5|TRBJ2-7
CASSETGSSYEQYF
>NA|NA|TRBV30|TRBJ2-7
CAWSDRDRFSYEQYF
>NA|NA|TRBV15|TRBJ1-2
CATSRDPRLGNYGYTF
>NA|NA|TRBV4-1|TRBJ2-1
CASSPVGGGPNEQFF
>TRBD1|NA|TRBV27|TRBJ1-5
CASSLGGDSLNQPQHF
>NA|NA|TRBV27|TRBJ1-3
CASSSPGVGNTIYF
>NA|NA|TRBV28|TRBJ2-2
CASRVGVLGAGELFF
>TRBD1|NA|TRBV28|TRBJ1-2
CASRGQGRPIPYGYTF
>NA|few|TRBV5-5|TRBJ1-5
CASSPGWGKNSNQPQHF
>NA|NA|TRBV6-5|TRBJ1-1
CASRETDRLNTEAFF
>TRBD1|NA|TRBV4-1|TRBJ1-5
CASRGQGGQPQHF
>NA|NA|TRBV19|TRBJ1-1
CASSHLADTEAFF
>TRBD2|once|TRBV9|TRBJ2-3
CASSVGNGGASTDTQYF
>NA|NA|TRBV21-1|TRBJ2-1
CASSKRRDRPKEQFF
>NA|NA|TRBV6-6|TRBJ1-1
CASSSTQAAEAFF
>TRBD1|few|TRBV10-1|TRBJ1-1
CASSDVAGGTEAFF
>NA|NA|TRBV9|TRBJ2-2
CASSVGVQLTGELFF
>TRBD2|NA|TRBV7-9|TRBJ2-7
CASSLSTGLKSYEQYF